This T cell receptor (beta chain) was identified during a study of T cells in Graves' hyperthyroidism and ophthalmopathy. From RNA transcripts, TCR beta CDR3 regions were amplified. Initially, a first-round RT-PCR of the TCR CDR3 employed the HTBI primer set. TCRdb passed the multiplex PCR reads through MiXCR, listing each CDR3 protein once. The table shows under 650,000 distinct CDR3 sequences, with 15% to 20% occurring only once. This clonotype occurred a few times. Sample: blood. This clonotype originated in a woman aged 25 to 39 with Graves' hyperthyroidism.

The chain's CDR3 is CASSRTVGGPEAFF. CDR3 DNA: TGTGCCAGCAGCCGCACCGTGGGGGGGCCTGAAGCTTTCTTT. This sequence joins TRBV14 and TRBJ1-1; a weak D match, TRBD1 (6 bases). CDR1 and CDR2 (germline): SGHDN, FVKESK. The CDR3 length is 14 residues. Between the trimmed V and J ends, which lost 4 bases and 6 bases, there was a span of 15 bases.